This paragraph reports one T cell receptor (beta chain). The source of the sample is a study of blood T cell repertoires in COVID-19. TCRdb's table, derived via immunoSEQ multiplex PCR, lists solely in-frame clones and lacks some. This table holds about 250,000 clones, approximately 89% found once. The CDR3 covers 16 residues. V lost 4 bases to trimming and J lost 2 bases, with 19 bases between them. The germline V gene encodes CDR1 SGHRS and CDR2 YFSETQ. Those enrolled, adults aged roughly 18 to 89 years, came from fewer than 25 US areas. The receptor comes from a woman in her 30s with acute COVID-19. Sequences were obtained from PBMCs or T cells enriched from blood (not recorded which). The chain recombines TRBV5-1 with TRBJ2-7; D perhaps matches TRBD2 (5 bases). CDR3 in DNA: TGCGCCAGCAGCCCCCTGACCGGGATCCCGACCTACGAGCAGTACTTC. Translated, it gives CASSPLTGIPTYEQYF.